This entry describes one T cell receptor beta chain. These data originate in a study of blood T cell repertoires in COVID-19. The overall study: Some COVID-19 samples were acute and others convalescent; all came from the United States, Italy and Spain. The analysed material was cDNA or gDNA that came from T cells, B-cell-depleted T cells, or PBMCs.

Authors' methods: Reference gene primer amplification yielded estimated nucleated cell counts. Libraries were prepared by immunoSEQ multiplex PCR; TCRdb keeps only in-frame clonotypes and omits some of them. V, J and clone size reflect that table, while D and trimming were determined from the DNA. The data show 150,000 to 200,000 clones, with approximately 90% seen just once and 2.5% to 3.5% held by the top ten. V shed 7 bases, J shed 2 bases, and the junction held 14 bases outside the gene matches. The CDR3 is made up of 18 amino acids. CDR1 is MGHRA and CDR2 is YSYEKL in the germline V gene. The sequenced sample consisted of peripheral blood. This TCR was recovered from a woman aged 25 to 39 with active or convalescent COVID-19. This chain joins TRBV4-1 and TRBJ2-7; TRBD2 aligns across 13 bases. In DNA, the CDR3 is TGCGCCAGCAAGCCTAAACCAGGACTAGCGGGAGTAACCTACGAGCAGTACTTC. Its translation: CASKPKPGLAGVTYEQYF.